The 5 T cell receptor beta chains listed next were all sequenced from one sample in a study of beta chain features in type 1 diabetes. Study results and limitations: There was a moderate but significant shortening of TCRB CDR3s in all four CD4+ subsets of Type 1 diabetes patients.

Expressed TCRB transcripts were sequenced, since all the RNA that had been isolated was reverse transcribed. TCRdb's table, derived via immunoSEQ multiplex PCR, lists solely in-frame clones and lacks some. Of some 70,000 clones in the sample, about 48% are singletons; the top ten hold roughly 0.7%. Their specific antigens are unknown. Sequenced sample: central memory CD4+ T cells from blood. Receptors were obtained from a man aged 25 to 40 with type 1 diabetes.

The V call is TRBV4-1, the J call TRBJ1-5; D ambiguous. From germline, CDR1 is MGHRA and CDR2 YSYEKL. The CDR3 extends over 11 amino acids. V lost 4 bases and J lost 14, with 12 bases in between. The DNA of the CDR3 is TGCGCCAGCAGCCCGGCGGCAGTCGAGCATTTT. Protein product: CASSPAAVEHF.

CDR3 protein: CASSLVRNEQFF. The CDR3 bases are TGTGCCAGCAGCTTAGTTCGCAATGAGCAGTTCTTC. The chain uses TRBV11-1 and TRBJ2-1; D not resolved. Trimming removed 1 base at V and 6 bases at J, with 4 bases between. Germline V lookup: CDR1 SGHAT, CDR2 FQDESV (reference sequence). This CDR3 comprises 12 residues.

The chain joins TRBV2 to TRBJ2-3; 9 nucleotides line up with TRBD1. The CDR3 contains 13 residues. Germline loops: CDR1 SNHLY, CDR2 FYNNEI. J lost 3 bases, V lost 8 bases, and 3 bases had no gene match. The CDR3 nucleotides are TGTGCCAGCTGCGACAGGGGGACAGATACGCAGTATTTT. This gives the protein CASCDRGTDTQYF. The full variable domain, in which reference TRBV2 and TRBJ2-3 provide the parts outside the CDR3, is EPEVTQTPSHQVTQMGQEVILRCVPISNHLYFYWYRQILGQKVEFLVSFYNNEISEKSEIFDDQFSVERPDGSNFTLKIRSTKLEDSAMYFCASCDRGTDTQYFGPGTRLTVL.

The chain carries TRBV4-2 and TRBJ1-3; 8 bases align to TRBD1. The CDR3 totals 11 residues. Germline V gene data show CDR1 as LGHNA and CDR2 as YNFKEQ. Germline trimming cut 6 bases from V and 14 bases from J; bases unmatched to any gene: 6. DNA for the CDR3: TGTGCCAGCAGTTCCGGGACAGGAGTATATTTT. This sequence encodes CASSSGTGVYF.

This sequence joins TRBV7-9 and TRBJ1-5; perhaps TRBD1 as D (6 bases). CDR1 is SEHNR and CDR2 is FQNEAQ in the germline V gene (reference sequence). V was cut by 1 base and J by 4 bases, with 11 bases left in between. The CDR3 is 15 residues long. The CDR3 reads CASSLGGTGNQPQHF. The DNA of the CDR3 is TGTGCCAGCAGCTTAGGTGGTACAGGGAATCAGCCCCAGCATTTT. Drawing the rest from reference TRBV7-9 and TRBJ1-5, the complete variable domain is DTGVSQNPRHKITKRGQNVTFRCDPISEHNRLYWYRQTLGQGPEFLTYFQNEAQLEKSRLLSDRFSAERPKGSFSTLEIQRTEQGDSAMYLCASSLGGTGNQPQHFGDGTRLSIL.